The present entry profiles one T cell receptor beta chain with its context. TCRdb reprocessed the 5' RACE reads, with one entry per CDR3 protein and no DNA. The sample table includes fewer than 350,000 distinct CDR3 sequences. This sample stems from a study of monozygotic twins with inflammatory bowel disease. The CDR3 is 16 residues long. The germline CDR1 and CDR2 sequences are SGHTA and FQGNSA. The sequence was obtained from a human donor with ulcerative colitis or Crohn's disease, or a healthy co-twin of an affected twin (not recorded which). This chain joins TRBV7-2 and TRBJ2-5; TCRdb lists TRBD2, though no DNA is available to test this call. Sequencing input: blood. The CDR3 sequence: CASSSTGTSRQETQYF.